Given below is one T cell receptor beta chain in context. Its antigen is unknown. TCRdb re-analysed the 5' RACE reads in MiXCR, keeping a single row per CDR3 protein. The data contain 1.5 million to 2 million distinct CDR3 sequences, about 31% of them seen just once; the ten biggest clones take up approximately 0.29%. The CDR3 length is 13 residues. Trimming left V 0 bases short and J 6 bases short, with 9 bases between. Germline V CDR1 and CDR2: SGHKS, YYEKEE (reference sequence). This sample stems from a study of identical twins. Findings of the study overall: Excess sharing by twins proved weaker in beta out-of-frame sequences. Conclusions were based on cross-sectional statistical analysis, without following the same donors. Carriage of fewer insertions was seen in abundant cord blood beta clonotypes, whereas memory repertoires showed none. With monozygotic twins, out-of-frame TCR alpha sharing exceeded what models estimated.

The sample taken for sequencing was cord blood. The chain couples TRBV5-5 to TRBJ1-1; possible D gene TRBD1, 5 bases. The TCR comes from a newborn girl in good health. Here the CDR3 reads CASSLVVGAEAFF. CDR3 in DNA: TGTGCCAGCAGCTTGGTTGTGGGGGCTGAAGCTTTCTTT.